This T cell receptor (beta chain) stems from a study of blood T cell repertoires in COVID-19. Clones were read by immunoSEQ multiplex PCR, and TCRdb kept only the in-frame ones, dropping some. Of 55,000 to 80,000 clones listed, around 83% are singletons. CDR1 and CDR2 (germline): KGHDR, SFDVKD. The CDR3 spans 19 residues. The trim removed 0 bases at V and 0 bases at J, leaving 8 bases unmatched. Sequenced input: peripheral blood. The rearrangement uses TRBV24-1 and TRBJ2-2, with 8 bases aligning to TRBD1. The receptor was derived from a human donor in a cohort sampled during active COVID-19. CDR3 protein: CATSDLIFGQGSNTGELFF. The CDR3 DNA reads TGTGCCACCAGTGATTTGATATTCGGACAGGGTTCGAACACCGGGGAGCTGTTTTTT.